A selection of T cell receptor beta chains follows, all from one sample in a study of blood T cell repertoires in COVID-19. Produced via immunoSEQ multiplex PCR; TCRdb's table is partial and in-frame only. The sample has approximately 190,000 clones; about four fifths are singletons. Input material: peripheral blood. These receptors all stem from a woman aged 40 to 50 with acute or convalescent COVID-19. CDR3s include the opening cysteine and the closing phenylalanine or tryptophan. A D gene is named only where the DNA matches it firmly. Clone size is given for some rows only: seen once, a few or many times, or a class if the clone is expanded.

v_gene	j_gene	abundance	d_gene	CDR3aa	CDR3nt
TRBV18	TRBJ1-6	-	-	CASSPDSNSPLHF	TGTGCCAGCTCACCCGACTCAAATTCACCCCTCCACTTT
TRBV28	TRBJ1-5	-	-	CASSSRGKIQPQHF	TGTGCCAGCAGTTCTAGGGGGAAGATACAGCCCCAGCATTTT
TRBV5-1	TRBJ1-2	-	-	CASSLGGQIGYTF	TGCGCCAGCAGCTTGGGGGGCCAAATCGGCTACACCTTC
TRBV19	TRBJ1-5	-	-	CASKWADNQPQHF	TGTGCCAGTAAATGGGCAGACAATCAGCCCCAGCATTTT
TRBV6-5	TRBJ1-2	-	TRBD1	CASSYSTGDGYTF	TGTGCCAGCAGTTACTCTACAGGGGATGGCTACACCTTC
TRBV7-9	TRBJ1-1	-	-	CASSLPPGEAFF	TGTGCCAGCAGCTTACCACCAGGGGAAGCTTTCTTT
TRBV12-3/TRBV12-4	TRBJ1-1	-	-	CASSLDRKAFF	TGTGCCAGCAGTTTAGACAGGAAAGCTTTCTTT
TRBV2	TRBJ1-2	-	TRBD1	CASSQTGGAGYGYTF	TGTGCCAGCAGCCAGACAGGGGGCGCCGGCTATGGCTACACCTTC
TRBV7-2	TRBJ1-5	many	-	CASSLVKNQPQHF	TGTGCCAGCAGCTTAGTCAAAAATCAGCCCCAGCATTTT
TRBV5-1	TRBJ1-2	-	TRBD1	CASSVTGTDYGYTF	TGCGCCAGCAGCGTGACAGGGACGGACTATGGCTACACCTTC
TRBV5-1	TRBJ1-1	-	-	CASSLAGRMNTEAFF	TGCGCCAGCAGCTTGGCCGGCAGGATGAACACTGAAGCTTTCTTT
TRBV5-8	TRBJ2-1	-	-	CASSLRASSYNEQFF	TGTGCCAGCAGCTTGAGAGCGAGCTCCTACAATGAGCAGTTCTTC
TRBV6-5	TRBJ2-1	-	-	CATWGFSYNEQFF	TGTGCCACATGGGGCTTCTCCTACAATGAGCAGTTCTTC
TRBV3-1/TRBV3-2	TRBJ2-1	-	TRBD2	CASSKGTSEYNEQFF	TGTGCCAGCAGCAAAGGGACTAGCGAGTACAATGAGCAGTTCTTC
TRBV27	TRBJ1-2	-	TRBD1	CASSPGTGGIWSYTF	TGTGCCAGCAGCCCCGGGACAGGGGGCATATGGAGCTACACCTTC
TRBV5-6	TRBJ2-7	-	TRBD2	CASSFSRGGEQYF	TGTGCCAGCAGCTTCTCGCGGGGGGGCGAGCAGTACTTC
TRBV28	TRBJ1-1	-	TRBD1	CASSSAGNRGNGNTEAFF	TGTGCCAGCAGTTCCGCGGGTAACAGGGGGAATGGGAACACTGAAGCTTTCTTT
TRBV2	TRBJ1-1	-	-	CASCRETPGGEGTEAFF	TGTGCCAGCTGCCGTGAGACACCCGGCGGGGAGGGCACTGAAGCTTTCTTT
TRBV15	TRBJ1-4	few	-	CATSYQGRPTNEKLFF	TGTGCCACCAGCTATCAGGGGCGACCTACTAATGAAAAACTGTTTTTT
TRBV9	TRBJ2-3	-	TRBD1	CASGWRTGPTDTQYF	TGTGCCAGTGGGTGGCGGACAGGGCCCACAGATACGCAGTATTTT
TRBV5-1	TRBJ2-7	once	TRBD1	CASSLAGGTGFAQYF	TGCGCCAGCAGCTTGGCCGGAGGGACAGGGTTCGCGCAGTACTTC
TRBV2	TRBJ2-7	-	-	CASKREDRSYEQYF	TGTGCCAGCAAGAGGGAGGATCGGTCCTACGAGCAGTACTTC
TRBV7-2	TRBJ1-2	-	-	CASSLSSGVHGYTF	TGTGCCAGCAGCTTATCATCGGGGGTGCATGGCTACACCTTC
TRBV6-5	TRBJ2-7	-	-	CACMYRELYNEQYF	TGTGCCTGCATGTACAGGGAACTCTATAACGAGCAGTACTTC
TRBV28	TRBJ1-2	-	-	CASSDKYYGYTF	TGTGCCAGCTCGGACAAGTACTATGGCTACACCTTC
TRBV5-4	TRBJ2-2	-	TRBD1	CASSQGGALTGELFF	TGTGCCAGCAGCCAAGGGGGCGCGTTGACCGGGGAGCTGTTTTTT
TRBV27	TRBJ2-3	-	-	CASSSVRGSTDTQYF	-
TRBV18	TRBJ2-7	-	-	CASSPMGRNEQYF	TGTGCCAGCTCACCCATGGGCCGAAACGAGCAGTACTTC
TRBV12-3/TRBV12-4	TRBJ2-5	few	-	CASKAPGQETQYF	TGTGCCAGCAAGGCCCCGGGCCAAGAGACCCAGTACTTC
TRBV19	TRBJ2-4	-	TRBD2	CASRDSGGASKNIQYF	TGTGCCAGTAGGGATAGCGGGGGGGCTTCCAAAAACATTCAGTACTTC
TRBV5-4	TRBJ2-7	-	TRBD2	CASSSTSGKAYEQYF	TGTGCCAGCAGCTCTACTAGCGGGAAAGCCTACGAGCAGTACTTC
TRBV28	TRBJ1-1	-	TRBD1	CASSLGQGPNTEAFF	TGTGCCAGCAGTTTAGGACAGGGGCCGAACACTGAAGCTTTCTTT
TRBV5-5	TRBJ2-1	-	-	CASSLAQAQFF	TGTGCCAGCAGCTTGGCCCAGGCCCAGTTCTTC
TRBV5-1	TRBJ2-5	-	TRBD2	CASSLGLAGGQETQYF	TGCGCCAGCAGCTTGGGACTAGCGGGAGGGCAAGAGACCCAGTACTTC
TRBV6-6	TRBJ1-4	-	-	CASRQVTNEKLFF	TGTGCCAGCAGACAGGTGACTAATGAAAAACTGTTTTTT
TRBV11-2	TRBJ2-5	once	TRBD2	CASSHRLAGLQETQYF	TGTGCCAGCAGCCACCGACTAGCGGGGCTTCAAGAGACCCAGTACTTC
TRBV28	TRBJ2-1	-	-	CASSLPSSNEQFF	TGTGCCAGCAGCCTTCCCTCTAGCAATGAGCAGTTCTTC
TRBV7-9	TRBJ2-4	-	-	CASSSTYTVGGHIQYF	TGTGCCAGCAGCTCAACCTATACAGTAGGGGGACACATTCAGTACTTC
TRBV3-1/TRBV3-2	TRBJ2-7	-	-	CASSQAQALREQYF	TGTGCCAGCAGCCAAGCTCAAGCGCTGAGGGAGCAGTACTTC
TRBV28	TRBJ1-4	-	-	CASSLDSNEKLFF	TGTGCCAGCAGTTTAGACAGTAATGAAAAACTGTTTTTT
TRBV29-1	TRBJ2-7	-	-	CSVRGAYEQYF	TGCAGCGTGCGGGGTGCCTACGAGCAGTACTTC
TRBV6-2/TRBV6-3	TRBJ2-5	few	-	CASSYSLAGGRDQETQYF	TGTGCCAGCAGTTACTCTCTGGCCGGGGGGCGGGATCAAGAGACCCAGTACTTC
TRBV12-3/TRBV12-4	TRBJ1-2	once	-	CASSPERGYGYTF	TGTGCCAGCAGTCCGGAGAGGGGGTATGGCTACACCTTC
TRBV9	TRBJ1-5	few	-	CASSSQDNQPQHF	TGTGCCAGCAGCTCACAAGATAATCAGCCCCAGCATTTT
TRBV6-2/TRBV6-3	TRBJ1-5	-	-	CASSYSSGQPQHF	TGTGCCAGCAGTTACTCGTCCGGGCAGCCCCAGCATTTT
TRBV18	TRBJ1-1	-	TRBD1	CASSPIRDRGTEAFF	TGTGCCAGCTCACCCATCCGGGACAGAGGAACTGAAGCTTTCTTT
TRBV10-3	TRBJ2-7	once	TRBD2	CAISESFGASGGAHEQYF	TGTGCCATCAGTGAGTCGTTTGGGGCTAGCGGGGGGGCCCACGAGCAGTACTTC